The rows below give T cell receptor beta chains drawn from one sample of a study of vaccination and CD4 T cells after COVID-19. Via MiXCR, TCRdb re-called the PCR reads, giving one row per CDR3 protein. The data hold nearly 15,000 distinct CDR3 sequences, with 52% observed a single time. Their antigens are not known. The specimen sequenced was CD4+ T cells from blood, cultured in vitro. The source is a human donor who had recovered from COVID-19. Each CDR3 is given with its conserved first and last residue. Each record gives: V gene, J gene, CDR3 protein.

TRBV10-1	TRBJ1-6	CASSVGDGNSPLHF
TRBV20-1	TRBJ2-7	CSARDLVFSGSLNEQYF
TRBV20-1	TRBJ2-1	CSALNTDLTRQFF
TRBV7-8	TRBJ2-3	CASSLGGSADTQYF
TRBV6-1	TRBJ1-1	CASSAQGYTEAFF
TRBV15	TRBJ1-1	CATSRDVGQGVTEAFF
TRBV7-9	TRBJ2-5	CASSFAWETQYF
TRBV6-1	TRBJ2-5	CASKPPLAGFRETQYF
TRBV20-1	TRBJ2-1	CSDQGWEDNEQFF
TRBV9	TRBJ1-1	CASSRRPDRINTEAFF
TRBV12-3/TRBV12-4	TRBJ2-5	CASSQGAQETQYF
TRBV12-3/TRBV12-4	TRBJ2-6	CASSPGTGPVLTF
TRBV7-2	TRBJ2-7	CASSPGQIYEQYF
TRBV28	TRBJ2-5	CASSPYRQGSETQYF
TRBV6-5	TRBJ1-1	CASSSSLGTEAFF
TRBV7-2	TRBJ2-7	CASSLSREDEQYF
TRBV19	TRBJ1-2	CASTTTVSNYGYTF
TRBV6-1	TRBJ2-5	CASGENRQETQYF
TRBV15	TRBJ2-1	CATSRDMGEYNEQFF
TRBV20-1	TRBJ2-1	CSARDSGSPYNEQFF